Presented here are 5 T cell receptor beta chains from one specimen sequenced in a study of response to subunit inactivated influenza vaccine. TCRdb re-analysed the RT-PCR reads in MiXCR, keeping a single row per CDR3 protein. This sample has 500,000 or so distinct CDR3 sequences, with approximately 17% found just once. The source was CD4+ T cells sorted from PBMCs, collected around 25 months after vaccination. Every receptor here comes from a man in his fifties or sixties who received an inactivated influenza vaccine.

This clonotype occurred once. The chain links TRBV12-3 or TRBV12-4 to TRBJ1-5; unclear D gene. This CDR3 has 13 amino acids. V was shortened by 4 bases and J by 11 bases, with 15 bases between the two germline ends. The chain's CDR3 is CASSSTGMGSQHF. In nucleotides, the CDR3 is TGTGCCAGCAGTTCTACCGGGATGGGGTCCCAGCATTTT.

This rearrangement joins TRBV14 to TRBJ2-2; TRBD1 agrees at 9 bases. Per the germline V gene, CDR1 is SGHDN and CDR2 is FVKESK. The junction had 2 bases not matched to a gene; V was cut back by 1 base and J by 2 bases. The CDR3 contains 16 residues. The CDR3 DNA sequence: TGTGCCAGCAGCCAAGGGGGACAGGGAAACACCGGGGAGCTGTTTTTT. This gives the protein CASSQGGQGNTGELFF.

The chain links TRBV14 to TRBJ2-7, with D uncertain. V was trimmed by 1 base and J by 2 bases, leaving 9 bases between them. This CDR3 contains 14 residues. Per the germline V gene, CDR1 is SGHDN and CDR2 is FVKESK. CDR3 loop: CASSQVHGPYEQYF. The CDR3 DNA reads as TGTGCCAGCAGCCAAGTTCACGGACCCTACGAGCAGTACTTC.

This clonotype has a handful of counts. The chain has TRBV12-3 or TRBV12-4 and TRBJ2-5, with no clear D. The germline V and J ends were trimmed by 2 bases and 5 bases, with 18 bases remaining between them. This CDR3 is 16 amino acids long. As DNA, the CDR3 is TGTGCCAGCAGTTTATGGGCGGATTTCTCCGGGGAGACCCAGTACTTC. This gives the protein CASSLWADFSGETQYF.

This clonotype has a handful of counts. This rearrangement joins TRBV12-3 or TRBV12-4 to TRBJ2-7; 10 nucleotides line up with TRBD2. The CDR3 spans 15 residues. Trimming at V came to 3 bases and at J to 4 bases, leaving 6 bases not matched to a gene. The CDR3 is CASSFRLAGDYEQYF. The DNA for the CDR3 is TGTGCCAGCAGTTTTCGGCTAGCGGGGGATTACGAGCAGTACTTC.